This entry features one TCR beta chain sequence. Its recognized antigen is unknown. Base qualities are missing; no much larger clone stands one base away. The CDR3, from cysteine to phenylalanine, totals 14 residues. Just the 42-base CDR3 DNA is kept, in frame starting at base 1. V lost 4 bases and J lost 0 bases; the stretch between them is 8 bases long. CDR1 SGHRS and CDR2 YFSETQ are derived from the germline V gene. This sample is part of a study of T cell responses to AZD1222 COVID-19 vaccine (dated by TCRdb to the early 2020s). With respect to the entire study: AZD1222 recipients whose second dose came at about 4 weeks and those whose second dose came at about 12 weeks were combined into one group, since spike-specific TCR depth and breadth did not differ between the two schedules. TCR sequencing covered some 240 trial participants: 207 given two doses of AZD1222 and about 26 given two doses of MenACWY control vaccine. Enrollment into the trials was organized by age into subgroups of 18-55, 56-69 and 70-plus years, and those subgroups contained roughly 160, 29 and 62 TCR-sequenced participants, respectively. General study outcomes and caveats: Epitopes outside the regions mutated in the B.1.351 and B.1.1.7 variants were reportedly recognized by nearly half of the unique spike-specific TCRs. Conclusions about previously exposed vaccinees are limited because only five or six AZD1222 recipients were SARS-CoV-2 seropositive at baseline. Because no day 14 peak-response samples were available, repertoires were characterized only after the peak T cell response. After two AZD1222 doses, spike-specific TCR breadth and depth were significantly higher than at day 0 and than in MenACWY recipients. Most participants were white British and females outnumbered males, and the authors suggested that clonal diversity may have been underestimated. The 56-69-year group was small, and its depth increase did not reach significance, likely because of low power. CD4 TCRs associated with the vaccine covered the entire spike protein, and the dominant responses were in regions 160-218 and 743-854.

The CDR3 regions of human TCRbeta chains were analyzed by immunosequencing. Under the source paper's analysis protocol: Repertoire TCRs were checked for matches against a reference library of SARS-CoV-2-specific TCRs that had been generated using the MIRA antigen-specificity platform. Breadth was defined as the fraction of unique TCRs that were SARS-CoV-2-associated. Depth was defined as the fraction of total T cells that were SARS-CoV-2-associated. Each spike-specific TCR was assigned to its reactive spike region and to a CD4 or CD8 class using the MIRA data. Log10-transformed breadth and depth values were compared by one-way ANOVA with Sidak's multiple comparisons tests. This immuneACCESS table, as held by TCRdb, lists in-frame sequences with V and J called but not all clones. Of the missing ones, under half trace to an unresolved V gene in checked studies; the others have no known cause. Clonal size and the V and J genes are those of that table, whereas D and trimming came from the DNA. The sample profile shows more than 85,000 clones; 88% of them were found once. Approximately 17% of the sample is taken by the ten largest.

Reading the label with the study, this specimen's time point is: baseline before first vaccination. Samples from vaccinated people were obtained from the UK trials COV001 and COV002, which included a single-blind randomized controlled phase 2/3 trial of AZD1222 (ChAdOx1 nCoV-19) in healthy adults. For TCRbeta chain sequencing, PBMC samples were collected from trial participants at day 0 and at day 28 after the second dose. The chain was built from TRBV5-1 and TRBJ2-1; no D gene is confidently identified. This receptor was obtained from an adult in good health. The source material was peripheral blood, sampled on day 0 of AZD1222 vaccination. The base sequence is TGCGCCAGCAGCACTACCTTCTCCTACAATGAGCAGTTCTTC. Its coded protein is CASSTTFSYNEQFF.